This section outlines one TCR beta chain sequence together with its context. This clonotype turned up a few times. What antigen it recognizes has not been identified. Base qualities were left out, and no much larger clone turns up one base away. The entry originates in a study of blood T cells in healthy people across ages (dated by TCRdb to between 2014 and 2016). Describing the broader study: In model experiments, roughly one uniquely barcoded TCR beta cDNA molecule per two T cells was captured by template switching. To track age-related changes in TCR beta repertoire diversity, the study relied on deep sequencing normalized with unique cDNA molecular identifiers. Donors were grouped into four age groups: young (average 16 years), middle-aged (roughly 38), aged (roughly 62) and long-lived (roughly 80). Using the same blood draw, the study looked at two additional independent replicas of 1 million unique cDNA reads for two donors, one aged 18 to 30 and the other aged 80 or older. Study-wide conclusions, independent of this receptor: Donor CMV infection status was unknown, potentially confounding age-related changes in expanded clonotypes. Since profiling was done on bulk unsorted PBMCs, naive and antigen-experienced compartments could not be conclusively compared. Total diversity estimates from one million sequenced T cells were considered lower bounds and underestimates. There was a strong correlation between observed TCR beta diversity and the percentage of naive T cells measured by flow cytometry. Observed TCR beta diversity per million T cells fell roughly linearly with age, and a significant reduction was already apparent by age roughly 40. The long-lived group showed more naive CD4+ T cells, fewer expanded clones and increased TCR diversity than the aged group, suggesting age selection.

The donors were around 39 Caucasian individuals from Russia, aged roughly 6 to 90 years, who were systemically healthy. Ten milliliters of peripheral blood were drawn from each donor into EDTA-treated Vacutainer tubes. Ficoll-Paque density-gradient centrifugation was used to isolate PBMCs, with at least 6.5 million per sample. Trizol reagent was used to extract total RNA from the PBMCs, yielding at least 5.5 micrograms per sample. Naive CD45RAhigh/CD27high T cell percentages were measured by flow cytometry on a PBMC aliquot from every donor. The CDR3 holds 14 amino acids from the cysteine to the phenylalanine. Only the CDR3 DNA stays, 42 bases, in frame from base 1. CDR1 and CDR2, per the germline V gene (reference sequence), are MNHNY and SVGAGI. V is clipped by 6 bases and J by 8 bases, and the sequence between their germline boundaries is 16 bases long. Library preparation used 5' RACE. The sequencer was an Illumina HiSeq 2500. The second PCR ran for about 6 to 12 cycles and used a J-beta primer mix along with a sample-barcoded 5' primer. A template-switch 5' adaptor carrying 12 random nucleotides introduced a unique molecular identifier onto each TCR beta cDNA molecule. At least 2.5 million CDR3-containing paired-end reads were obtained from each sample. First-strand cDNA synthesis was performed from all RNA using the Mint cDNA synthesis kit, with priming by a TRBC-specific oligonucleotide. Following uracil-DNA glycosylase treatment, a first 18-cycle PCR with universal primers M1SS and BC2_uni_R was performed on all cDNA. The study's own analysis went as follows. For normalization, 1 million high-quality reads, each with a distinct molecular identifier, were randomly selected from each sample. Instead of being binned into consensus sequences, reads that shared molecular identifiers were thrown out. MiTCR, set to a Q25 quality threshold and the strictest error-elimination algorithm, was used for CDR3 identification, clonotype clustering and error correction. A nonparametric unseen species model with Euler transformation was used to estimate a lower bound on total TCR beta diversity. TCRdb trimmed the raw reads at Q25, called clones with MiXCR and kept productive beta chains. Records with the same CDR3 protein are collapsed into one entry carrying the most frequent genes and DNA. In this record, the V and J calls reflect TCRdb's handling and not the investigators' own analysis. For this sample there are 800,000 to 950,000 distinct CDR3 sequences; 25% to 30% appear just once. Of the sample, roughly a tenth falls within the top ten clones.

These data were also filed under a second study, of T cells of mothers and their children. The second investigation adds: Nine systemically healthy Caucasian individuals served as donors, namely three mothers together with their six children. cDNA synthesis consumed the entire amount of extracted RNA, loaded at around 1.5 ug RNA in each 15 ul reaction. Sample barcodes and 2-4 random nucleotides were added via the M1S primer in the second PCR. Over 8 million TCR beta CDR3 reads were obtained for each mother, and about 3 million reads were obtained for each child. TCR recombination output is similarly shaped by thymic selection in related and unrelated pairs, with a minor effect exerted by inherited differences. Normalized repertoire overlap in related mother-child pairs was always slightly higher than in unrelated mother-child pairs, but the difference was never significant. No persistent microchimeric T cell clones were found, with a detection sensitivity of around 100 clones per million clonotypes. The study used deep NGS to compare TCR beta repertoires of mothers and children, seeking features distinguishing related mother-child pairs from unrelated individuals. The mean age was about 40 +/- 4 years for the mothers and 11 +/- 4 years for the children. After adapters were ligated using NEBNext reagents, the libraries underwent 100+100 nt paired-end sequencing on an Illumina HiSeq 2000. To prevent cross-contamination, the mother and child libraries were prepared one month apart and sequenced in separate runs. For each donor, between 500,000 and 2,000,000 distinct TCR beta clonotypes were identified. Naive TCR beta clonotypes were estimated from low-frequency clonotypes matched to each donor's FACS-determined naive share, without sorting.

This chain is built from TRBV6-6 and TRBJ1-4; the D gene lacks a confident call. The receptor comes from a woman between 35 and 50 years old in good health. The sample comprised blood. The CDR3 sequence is CASSPTAFGEKLFF. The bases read TGTGCCAGCAGCCCGACGGCGTTTGGGGAAAAACTGTTTTTT.